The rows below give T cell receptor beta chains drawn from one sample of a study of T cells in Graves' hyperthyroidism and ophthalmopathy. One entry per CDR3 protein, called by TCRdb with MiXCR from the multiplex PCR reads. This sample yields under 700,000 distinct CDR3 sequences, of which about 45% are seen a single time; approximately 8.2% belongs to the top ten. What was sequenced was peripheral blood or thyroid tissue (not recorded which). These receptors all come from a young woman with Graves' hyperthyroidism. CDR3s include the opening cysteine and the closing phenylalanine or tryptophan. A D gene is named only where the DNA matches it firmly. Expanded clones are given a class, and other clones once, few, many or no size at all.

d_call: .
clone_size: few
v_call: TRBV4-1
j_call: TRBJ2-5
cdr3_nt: TGCGCCAGCAGCCAAGATACCAGTCGGCAAGAGACCCAGTACTTC
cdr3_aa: CASSQDTSRQETQYF

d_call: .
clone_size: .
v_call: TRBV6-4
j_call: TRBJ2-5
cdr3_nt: TGTGCCAGCAGTGTCTTAGCGACCCAGTACTTC
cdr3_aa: CASSVLATQYF

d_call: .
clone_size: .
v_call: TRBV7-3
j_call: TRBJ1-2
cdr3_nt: TGTGCCAGCAGTTTAAAAGGGGTAAGGGGCTATGGCTACACCTTC
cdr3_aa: CASSLKGVRGYGYTF

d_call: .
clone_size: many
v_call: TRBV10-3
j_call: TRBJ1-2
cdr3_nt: TGTGCCATCAGTGAGTCGATCGGGGGCTATGGCTACACCTTC
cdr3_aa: CAISESIGGYGYTF

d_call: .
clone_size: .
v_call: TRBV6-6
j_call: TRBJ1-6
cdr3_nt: TGTGCTAGAGTTCTCTATTCACCCCTCCACTTT
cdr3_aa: CARVLYSPLHF

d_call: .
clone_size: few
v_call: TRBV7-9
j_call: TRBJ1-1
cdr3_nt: TGTGCCAGCAGGTCCACAATGGGGGGCTGGGACACTGAAGCTTTCTTT
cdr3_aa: CASRSTMGGWDTEAFF

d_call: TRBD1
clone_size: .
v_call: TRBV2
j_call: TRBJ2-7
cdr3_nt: TGTGCCAGCAGCGTCGACAGGGGTACCTACGAGCAGTACTTC
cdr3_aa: CASSVDRGTYEQYF

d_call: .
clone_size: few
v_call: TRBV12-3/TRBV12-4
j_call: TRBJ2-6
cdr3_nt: TGTGCCAGCAGTTACGGCGGTCGCCGATTCGTGGGGGCCAACGTCCTGACTTTC
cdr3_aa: CASSYGGRRFVGANVLTF

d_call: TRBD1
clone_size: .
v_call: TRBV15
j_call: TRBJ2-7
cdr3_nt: TGTGCCACCAGCAGAGATCGGGAAGGGACAGGGCCCTTATCCGAGCAGTACTTC
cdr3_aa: CATSRDREGTGPLSEQYF

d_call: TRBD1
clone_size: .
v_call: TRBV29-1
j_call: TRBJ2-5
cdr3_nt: TGCAGCGTAACCGGGACAGGGGGCAGGCTTCAGACCCAGTACTTC
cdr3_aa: CSVTGTGGRLQTQYF

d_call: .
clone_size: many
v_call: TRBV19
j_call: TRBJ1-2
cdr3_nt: TGTGCCAGTAGTATAGACAGACCTAACTATGGCTACACCTTC
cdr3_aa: CASSIDRPNYGYTF

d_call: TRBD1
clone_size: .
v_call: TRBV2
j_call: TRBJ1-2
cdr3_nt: TGTGCCAGCCAAACAGGGGTGGACGGCTACACCTTC
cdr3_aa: CASQTGVDGYTF

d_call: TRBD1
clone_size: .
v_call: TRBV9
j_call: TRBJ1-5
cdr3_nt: TGTGCCAGCAGCCCAAATCTGGGACAGGGTAGCAATCAGCCCCAGCATTTT
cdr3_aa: CASSPNLGQGSNQPQHF

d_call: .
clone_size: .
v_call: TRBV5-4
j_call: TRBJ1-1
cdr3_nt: TGTGCCAGCAGCTTGGCCCCGGGAGGAGACACTGAAGCTTTCTTT
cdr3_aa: CASSLAPGGDTEAFF

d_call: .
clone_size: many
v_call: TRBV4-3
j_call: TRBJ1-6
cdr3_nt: TGCGCCAGCAGCCAAGATCGACGGTCACCCCTCCACTTT
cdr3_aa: CASSQDRRSPLHF

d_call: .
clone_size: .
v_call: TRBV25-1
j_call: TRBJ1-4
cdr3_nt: TGTGCCTTAGACACGGGCGGTAATGAAAAACTGTTTTTT
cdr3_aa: CALDTGGNEKLFF

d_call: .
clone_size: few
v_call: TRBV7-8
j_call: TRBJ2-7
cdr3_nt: TGTGCCAGCAGCGCCGGGGCAGGTCTGGGAGAGCAGTACTTC
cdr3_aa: CASSAGAGLGEQYF

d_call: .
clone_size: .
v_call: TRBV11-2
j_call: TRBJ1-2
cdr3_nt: TGTGCCACCGCGGACGGCTATGGCTACACCTTC
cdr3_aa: CATADGYGYTF

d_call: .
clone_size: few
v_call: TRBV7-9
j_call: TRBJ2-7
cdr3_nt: TGTGCCAGCAGCCAGCTCTCGGGAATACAATCCTACGAGCAGTACTTC
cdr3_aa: CASSQLSGIQSYEQYF

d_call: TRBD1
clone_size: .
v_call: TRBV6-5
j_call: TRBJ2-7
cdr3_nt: TGTGCCAGCACCAAAACAGGGGGCGGCGACGAGCAGTACTTC
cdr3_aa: CASTKTGGGDEQYF

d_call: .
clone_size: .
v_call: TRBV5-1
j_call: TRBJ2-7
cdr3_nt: TGCGCCAGCAGCTTGGGCTCCCCCTCCGAGCAGTGCTTC
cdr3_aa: CASSLGSPSEQCF

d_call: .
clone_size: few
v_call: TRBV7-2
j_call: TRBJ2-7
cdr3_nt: TGTGCCAGCAGCTTAGAGGTGGCAGTTGGCTACGAGCAGTACTTC
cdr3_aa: CASSLEVAVGYEQYF

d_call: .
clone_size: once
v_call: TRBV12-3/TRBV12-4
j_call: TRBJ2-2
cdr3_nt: TGTGCCAGCACCCGGCGGCCGAACACCGGGGAGCTGTTTTTT
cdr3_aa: CASTRRPNTGELFF

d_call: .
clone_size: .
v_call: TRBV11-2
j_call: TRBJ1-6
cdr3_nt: TGTGCCAGCAGTTATTCAGCTTCACCCCCGATATATGATTCACCCCTCCACTTT
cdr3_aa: CASSYSASPPIYDSPLHF

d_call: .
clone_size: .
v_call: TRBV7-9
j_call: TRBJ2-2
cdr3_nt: TGTGCCAGCAGCTCCCGAGTCGTCGGGGAGCTGTTTTTT
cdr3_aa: CASSSRVVGELFF

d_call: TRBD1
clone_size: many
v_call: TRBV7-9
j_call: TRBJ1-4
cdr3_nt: TGTGCCAGCATCGGACAGGGTCGTTGGGAAAAACTGTTTTTT
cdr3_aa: CASIGQGRWEKLFF

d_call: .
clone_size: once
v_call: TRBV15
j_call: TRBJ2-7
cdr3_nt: TGTGCCACCAGCAGAGATAGACCCCTCCTTGGCGACGAGCAGTACTTC
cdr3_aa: CATSRDRPLLGDEQYF

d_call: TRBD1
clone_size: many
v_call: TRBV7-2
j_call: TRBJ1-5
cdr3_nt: TGTGCCAGCCAACGTAGGGGACAGATCAATCAGCCCCAGCATTTT
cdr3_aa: CASQRRGQINQPQHF

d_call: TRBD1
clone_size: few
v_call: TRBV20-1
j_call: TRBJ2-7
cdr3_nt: TGCAGTGCGGTAGGGACAGCCTACGAGCAGTACTTC
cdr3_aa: CSAVGTAYEQYF

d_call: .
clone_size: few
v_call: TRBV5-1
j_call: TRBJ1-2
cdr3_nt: TGCGCCAGCAGCTTGGAGGCCAGGGGAGTCGTTGGCTACACCTTC
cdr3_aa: CASSLEARGVVGYTF

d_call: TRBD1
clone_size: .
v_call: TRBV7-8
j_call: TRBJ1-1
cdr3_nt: TGTGCCAGCAGATGGACAGGAAGCATGAACACTGAAGCTTTCTTT
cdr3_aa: CASRWTGSMNTEAFF

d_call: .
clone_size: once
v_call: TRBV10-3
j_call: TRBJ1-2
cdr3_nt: TGTGCCAGCGTTGAGGCAGTTAACTATGGCTACACCTTC
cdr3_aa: CASVEAVNYGYTF

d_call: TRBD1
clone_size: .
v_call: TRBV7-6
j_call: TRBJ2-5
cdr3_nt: TGTGCCAGCAGCCAGAGACAGGGCGAGACCCAGTACTTC
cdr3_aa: CASSQRQGETQYF

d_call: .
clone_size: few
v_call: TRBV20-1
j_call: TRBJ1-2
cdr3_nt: TGCAGTGCTAGAGATACGCGACAGGCCTATGGCTACACCTTC
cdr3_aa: CSARDTRQAYGYTF

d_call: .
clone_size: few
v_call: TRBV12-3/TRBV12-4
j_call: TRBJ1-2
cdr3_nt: TGTGCCAGCACCAACAGGGTGGATGGCTACACCTTC
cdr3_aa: CASTNRVDGYTF

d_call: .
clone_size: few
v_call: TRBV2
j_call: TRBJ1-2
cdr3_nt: TGTGCCAGCCGGGGGGGAGCCCTTAACTATGGCTACACCTTC
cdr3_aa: CASRGGALNYGYTF

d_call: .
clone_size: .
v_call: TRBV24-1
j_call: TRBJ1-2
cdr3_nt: TGTGCCACCAGTTCACATAACTATGGCTACACCTTC
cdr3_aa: CATSSHNYGYTF

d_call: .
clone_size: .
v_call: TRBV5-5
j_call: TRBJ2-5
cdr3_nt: TGCGCCAGCAGCCCGTGGGATTCAGAGACCCAGTACTTC
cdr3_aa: CASSPWDSETQYF

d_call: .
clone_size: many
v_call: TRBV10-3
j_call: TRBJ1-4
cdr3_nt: TGTGCCATCAGCGACCGGGAGGAGGGTGAAAAACTGTTTTTT
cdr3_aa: CAISDREEGEKLFF

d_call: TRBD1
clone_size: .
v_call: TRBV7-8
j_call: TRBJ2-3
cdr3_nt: TGTGCCAGCAGCAAGTCCCTACAGGGGGCACGCACAGATACGCAGTATTTT
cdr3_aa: CASSKSLQGARTDTQYF

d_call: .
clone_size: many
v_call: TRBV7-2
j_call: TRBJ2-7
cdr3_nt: TGTGCTACTTCTCCCTACTCGTTGAACGAGCAGTACTTC
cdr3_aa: CATSPYSLNEQYF

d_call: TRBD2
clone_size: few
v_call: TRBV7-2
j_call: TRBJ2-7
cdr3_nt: TGTGCCAGCAGCTTCAGCGGGAGTCGGAACGAGCAGTACTTC
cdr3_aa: CASSFSGSRNEQYF

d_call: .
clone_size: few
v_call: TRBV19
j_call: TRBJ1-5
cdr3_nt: TGTGCCAGTGCAGTCGGGGGCTATAGCAATCAGCCCCAGCATTTT
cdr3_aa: CASAVGGYSNQPQHF